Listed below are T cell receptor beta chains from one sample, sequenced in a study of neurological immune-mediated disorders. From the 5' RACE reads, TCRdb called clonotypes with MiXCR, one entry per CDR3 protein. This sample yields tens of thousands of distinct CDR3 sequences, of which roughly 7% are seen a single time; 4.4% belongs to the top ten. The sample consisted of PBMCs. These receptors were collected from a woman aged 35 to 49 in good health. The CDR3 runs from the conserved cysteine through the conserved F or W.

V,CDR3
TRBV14,CASSPYSGELFF
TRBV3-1,CASSPKRGQPQHF
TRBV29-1,CSVERRTSWDYNEQFF
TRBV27,CASSPTGGTDTQYF
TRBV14,CASSIQGWETQYF
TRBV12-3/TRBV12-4,CASSGIGSGVRAQETQYF
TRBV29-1,CSVEDYRGGTEAFF
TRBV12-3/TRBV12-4,CASSSTGPQSQHF
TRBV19,CASSTPGQGVRDTQYF
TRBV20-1,CSATEGGGRAREQFF
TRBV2,CASSPGTGNTIYF
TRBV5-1,CASSAGLSGNTIYF
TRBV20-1,CSALGLAGGPYNEQFF
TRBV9,CASSVVSSGGYEQFF
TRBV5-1,CASSLDRVFNSPLHF
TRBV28,CASSLRQGTYTF
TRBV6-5,CASSYSGGTGEQYF
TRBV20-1,CSAPGTSGSYVQYF
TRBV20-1,CSAELSGTKADTQYF
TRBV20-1,CSANRESNTEAFF
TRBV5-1,CASSLGGFEQYF
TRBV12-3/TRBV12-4,CASSLRQRNEKLFF
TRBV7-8,CASSFRQGRSEQYF
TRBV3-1,CASSTSGDTQYF
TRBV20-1,CSARGSPVSYNEQFF
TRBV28,CANRGPGQGAVALHF
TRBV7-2,CASSLAGSNTEAFF
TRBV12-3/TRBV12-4,CASSLTLNSNQPQHF
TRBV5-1,CASSFLTGEGYTF
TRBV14,CASSQGRTDPNTEAFF
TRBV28,CASSFWRGANVLTF
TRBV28,CASTLTGFEGTQYF
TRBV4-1,CASSQSTDTQYF
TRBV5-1,CASSYDGTGAYEQYF
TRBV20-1,CSAHLLAGGRTDTQYF
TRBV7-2,CASSLNWGDTEAFF
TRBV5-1,CASSRRHLATNEKLFF